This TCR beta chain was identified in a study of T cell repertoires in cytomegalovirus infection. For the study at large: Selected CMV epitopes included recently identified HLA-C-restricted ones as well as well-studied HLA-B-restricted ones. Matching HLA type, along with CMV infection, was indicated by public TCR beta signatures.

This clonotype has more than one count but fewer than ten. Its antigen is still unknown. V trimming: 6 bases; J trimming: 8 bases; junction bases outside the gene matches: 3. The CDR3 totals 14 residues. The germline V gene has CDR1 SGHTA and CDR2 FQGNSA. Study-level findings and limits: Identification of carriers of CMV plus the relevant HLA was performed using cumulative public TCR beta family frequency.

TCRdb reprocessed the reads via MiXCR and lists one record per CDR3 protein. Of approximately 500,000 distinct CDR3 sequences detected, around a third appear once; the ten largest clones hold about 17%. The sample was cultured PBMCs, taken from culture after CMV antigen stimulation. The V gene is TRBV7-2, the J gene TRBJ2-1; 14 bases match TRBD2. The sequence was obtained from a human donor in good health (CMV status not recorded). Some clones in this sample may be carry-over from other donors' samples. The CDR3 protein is CASRGLAGVHEQFF. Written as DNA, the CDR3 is TGTGCCAGCAGGGGACTAGCGGGAGTGCATGAGCAGTTCTTC.